In this sample, the clone carrying this T cell receptor beta chain turned up many times. Axillary draining lymph nodes of breast cancer patients supplied the node samples. These data belong to a study of breast tumors, draining lymph nodes, adjacent tissues. MiXCR was run by TCRdb on the multiplex PCR reads, yielding one entry per CDR3 protein. The sample lists about 100,000 distinct CDR3 sequences, less than 25% seen once, with roughly 1.3% in the top ten. CDR3 length equals 12 residues. The V gene's germline CDR1 is SGHRS and CDR2 YFSETQ. Trimming took off 4 bases at V and 6 bases at J, with 11 bases between the two ends.

V is TRBV5-1 and J is TRBJ2-7, with no clear D. The sample was axillary lymph node tissue. The clonotype was recovered from a female donor with breast cancer. Some clones in this sample may be carry-over from other donors' samples. DNA for the CDR3: TGCGCCAGCAGCCGCTGGGGTCTCGAGCAGTACTTC. This encodes CASSRWGLEQYF. The complete variable domain, with remaining parts taken from reference TRBV5-1 and TRBJ2-7, reads KAGVTQTPRYLIKTRGQQVTLSCSPISGHRSVSWYQQTPGQGLQFLFEYFSETQRNKGNFPGRFSGRQFSNSRSEMNVSTLELGDSALYLCASSRWGLEQYFGPGTRLTVT.